This T cell receptor (beta chain) was captured by sequencing in a study of monozygotic twins with inflammatory bowel disease. Overall study results and limits: IBD patients exhibited fewer clonotypes shared with other individuals than healthy twins, particularly with disease activity.

Researchers collected 2 to 2.5 ml of blood per donor. With respect to this clonotype: The antigen remains unidentified.

Total RNA amounting to about 3,800 ng went into each TCR library. Added by template switching were UMIs that each held a 6-nucleotide sample barcode. From its re-call of the 5' RACE reads, TCRdb lists each CDR3 protein once, without DNA. Recorded for this sample: 300,000 to 350,000 distinct CDR3 sequences. CDR1 is SGHNT and CDR2 is YYREEE in the germline V gene (reference sequence). The CDR3 sequence is 16 residues long. Specimen: blood. This TCR came from a human donor with ulcerative colitis or Crohn's disease, or a healthy co-twin of an affected twin (not recorded which). This chain links TRBV5-4 with TRBJ1-3. The CDR3 sequence is CASSYTGLISGNTIYF.